These 25 T cell receptor beta chains were sequenced from one sample in a study of cytomegalovirus exposure and HLA in healthy donors. 60 Vbeta and 13 Jbeta primers were used in PCR. Clones were sequenced by immunoSEQ multiplex PCR, and TCRdb holds only the in-frame ones, with some missing. Of 150,000 to 200,000 clones in the sample, 65% to 80% were seen once. The sequenced material came from PBMCs. The receptor set was obtained from a man younger than 35 in good health and CMV-seropositive.

The J gene is TRBJ1-1, the V gene TRBV6-1; 8 nucleotides agree with TRBD1. The CDR3 extends over 14 amino acids. V shed 7 bases and J 1 base; nucleotides not matched to a gene: 5. Per the germline V gene, CDR1 is MNHNS and CDR2 is SASEGT. The CDR3 DNA follows: TGTGCCAGCAATCATCAGGGGGCGAACACTGAAGCTTTCTTT. This codes for CASNHQGANTEAFF.

This clone came up a few times. The chain joins TRBV30 to TRBJ1-3; D unresolved. V was cut by 8 bases and J by 2 bases, with 13 bases left in between. This CDR3 contains 13 residues. Germline V gives CDR1 GTSNPN, CDR2 SVGIG (reference sequence). The CDR3 DNA follows: TGTGCCGGAGACGGCGGGGCTGGAAACACCATATATTTT. Protein sequence: CAGDGGAGNTIYF.

This chain connects TRBV6-1 to TRBJ2-1; a weak D match, TRBD1 (6 bases). Trimming left V 4 bases short and J 8 bases short, with 9 bases between. Germline lookup yields CDR1 MNHNS and CDR2 SASEGT. The CDR3 runs to 12 residues. The CDR3 loop is CASSARGDEQFF. CDR3 DNA: TGTGCCAGCAGTGCCAGGGGAGATGAGCAGTTCTTC.

CDR3 in DNA: TGTGCCAGCAGTGTGATGGAGGCAGGGGGAAATTCACCCCTCCACTTT. Translating gives CASSVMEAGGNSPLHF. The rearrangement joins TRBV6-1 to TRBJ1-6; 7 nucleotides line up with TRBD1. Trimming at V came to 4 bases and at J to 7 bases, leaving 10 bases not matched to a gene. From germline, CDR1 is MNHNS and CDR2 SASEGT. The CDR3 has 16 amino acids.

This clone appeared a single time. Distinct nucleotide sequences in the sample also encode this CDR3. The chain is built from TRBV30 and TRBJ2-1; TRBD2 matches 10 bases. J gave up 8 bases and V 2 bases, and 6 bases lay outside the gene matches. Germline V gene data show CDR1 as GTSNPN and CDR2 as SVGIG (reference sequence). The CDR3 contains 14 residues. The CDR3 DNA reads as TGTGCCTGGAGTCCCAGCGGGGGGGGGTATGAGCAGTTCTTC. Amino acids: CAWSPSGGGYEQFF.

The chain recombines TRBV10-3 with TRBJ2-1; TRBD1 matches 12 bases. This CDR3 has 15 amino acids. The trim removed 0 bases at V and 9 bases at J, leaving 3 bases unmatched. Germline CDR1 reads ENHRY; CDR2 reads SYGVKD. The CDR3 is CAISESGQGAGEQFF. The CDR3 region has the DNA TGTGCCATCAGTGAGTCGGGACAGGGGGCAGGTGAGCAGTTCTTC.

J is TRBJ2-4 and V is TRBV7-9, with a weak D call TRBD1 (5 bases). Germline V gene data show CDR1 as SEHNR and CDR2 as FQNEAQ (reference sequence). V lost 4 bases, J lost 8 bases, and 12 bases lay in between. The CDR3 is made up of 13 amino acids. CDR3 DNA: TGTGCCAGCAGCTACCGACAGTCGGACATTCAGTACTTC. This sequence encodes CASSYRQSDIQYF.

The chain is built from TRBV2 and TRBJ2-1; 8 nucleotides agree with TRBD1. The CDR3 has 16 amino acids. Trimming took 0 bases from V and 7 from J; bases not matched to a gene: 8. Germline CDR1 and CDR2: SNHLY and FYNNEI. As DNA, the CDR3 is TGTGCCAGCAGTGAAGCAACGCGGACAGGGAAAAATGAGCAGTTCTTC. Its protein product is CASSEATRTGKNEQFF. The variable domain in full, with the rest retrieved from reference TRBV2 and TRBJ2-1, is EPEVTQTPSHQVTQMGQEVILRCVPISNHLYFYWYRQILGQKVEFLVSFYNNEISEKSEIFDDQFSVERPDGSNFTLKIRSTKLEDSAMYFCASSEATRTGKNEQFFGPGTRLTVL.

V gene TRBV25-1 combines with J gene TRBJ1-1, with D hard to call. Per germline, CDR1 MGHDK and CDR2 SYGVNS. Trimming removed 10 bases from V and 1 base from J, with 7 bases in between. The length of the CDR3 is 11 residues. As DNA, the CDR3 is TGTGCCACGACACGGAACACTGAAGCTTTCTTT. This sequence encodes CATTRNTEAFF.

The CDR3 sequence: CAISGASGETQYF. The DNA for the CDR3 is TGTGCCATCAGTGGTGCTAGCGGGGAGACCCAGTACTTC. The chain uses TRBV10-3 and TRBJ2-5, with TRBD2 identical over 8 bases. The CDR3 consists of 13 residues. CDR1 is ENHRY, CDR2 SYGVKD, per germline. The V segment lost 4 bases and the J segment 5 bases; nucleotides outside the gene matches: 3.

The chain is built from TRBV18 and TRBJ2-1; TRBD2 matches at 8 bases. Per germline, CDR1 KGHSH and CDR2 LQKENI. This CDR3 has 18 residues. With 3 bases clipped from V and 4 bases from J, the junction kept 14 bases outside the gene matches. The CDR3 sequence: CASSPRREAGLWYNEQFF. The CDR3 DNA reads as TGTGCCAGCTCACCTAGGCGGGAGGCCGGACTTTGGTACAATGAGCAGTTCTTC.

The chain carries TRBV9 and TRBJ2-1; 11 nucleotides align to TRBD2. Germline values: CDR1 SGDLS, CDR2 YYNGEE. The CDR3 has 19 residues. V shed 3 bases, J shed 3 bases, and the junction held 14 bases outside the gene matches. The CDR3 is CASSATTSGGTLYYNEQFF. The CDR3 DNA is TGTGCCAGCAGCGCGACCACTAGCGGGGGAACACTTTACTACAATGAGCAGTTCTTC.

This clone was found a few times. This sequence joins TRBV6-1 and TRBJ1-5; D is perhaps TRBD1 (5 bases). The CDR3 sequence is 14 residues long. Looked up from germline, CDR1 is MNHNS and CDR2 is SASEGT. The V gene lost 4 bases and the J gene lost 5 bases, with 12 bases spanning the gap. The CDR3 spells CASSALAGDQPQHF. The DNA of the CDR3 is TGTGCCAGCAGTGCCTTAGCGGGGGATCAGCCCCAGCATTTT.

This CDR3 reads CASSQGTYTGELFF. The CDR3 DNA reads TGTGCCAGCAGCCAAGGGACTTATACCGGGGAGCTGTTTTTT. The chain combines TRBV14 with TRBJ2-2; weak D call: TRBD2 (5 bases). CDR1 and CDR2 (germline): SGHDN, FVKESK. The CDR3 runs 14 residues. V was shortened by 1 base and J by 5 bases, with 8 bases between the two germline ends.

This clone occurred a few times. The V gene is TRBV10-3, the J gene TRBJ2-1; TRBD2 matches at 9 bases. Germline CDR1 ENHRY, CDR2 SYGVKD. CDR3 length: 15 residues. V lost 2 bases and J lost 4; bases outside the gene matches: 3. CDR3 loop: CAISEAGGPYNEQFF. The CDR3 bases are TGTGCCATCAGTGAGGCGGGAGGGCCTTACAATGAGCAGTTCTTC.

This clone appeared a few times. The J gene is TRBJ2-7, the V gene TRBV2; 10 bases align to TRBD1. This CDR3 region has 13 residues. Unmatched junction bases numbered 5, after V lost 7 bases and J lost 5 bases. Germline V CDR1 and CDR2: SNHLY, FYNNEI. CDR3 nucleotide sequence: TGTGCCAGCATCCGACAGGGGGCAAACGAGCAGTACGTC. It encodes CASIRQGANEQYV.

This sequence joins TRBV2 and TRBJ1-5; weak D call: TRBD1 (6 bases). The V and J ends lost 1 base and 7 bases respectively, with 14 bases between them. This CDR3 has 15 residues. Germline-derived CDR1 and CDR2 are SNHLY and FYNNEI. The CDR3 reads CASSEGTGTGQPQHF. The CDR3 nucleotides are TGTGCCAGCAGTGAAGGAACAGGGACGGGACAGCCCCAGCATTTT.

With respect to this clone: An end of the junction differs from the germline gene, which may be a read error. The chain combines TRBV7-7 with TRBJ2-6; D is undetermined. The germline V gene encodes CDR1 SSHAT and CDR2 FNYEAQ (reference sequence). The CDR3 is 15 amino acids. The CDR3 spells CASSPGYSGANVLTF. The CDR3, as DNA: TGTGCTAGCAGCCCCGGTTACTCTGGGGCCAACGTCCTGACTTTC.

This clone appeared a single time. The chain has TRBV19 and TRBJ1-1; tentative D call: TRBD1 (5 bases). The CDR3 covers 13 residues. Looked up from germline, CDR1 is LNHDA and CDR2 is SQIVND (reference sequence). Between the trimmed V and J ends, which lost 6 bases and 1 base, there was a span of 9 bases. This CDR3 reads CASSDTGNTEAFF. The CDR3 DNA is TGTGCCAGTAGCGATACAGGGAACACTGAAGCTTTCTTT.

The chain has TRBV28 and TRBJ1-3; a possible D gene is TRBD1 (6 bases). V lost 6 bases, J lost 4 bases, and 10 bases lay in between. Germline assignment: CDR1 MDHEN and CDR2 SYDVKM. The CDR3 extends over 13 amino acids. This chain's CDR3 is CASSLDRGNTIYF. As DNA, the CDR3 is TGTGCCAGCAGCCTAGACAGGGGAAACACCATATATTTT.

The chain uses TRBV19 and TRBJ1-4; possible D gene TRBD1, 6 bases. The V end lost 5 bases, the J end lost 0 bases, and 16 bases lay between the germline ends. The CDR3 is 17 residues long. Germline values: CDR1 LNHDA, CDR2 SQIVND (reference sequence). CDR3 protein: CASSLSGAGATNEKLFF. The CDR3, as DNA: TGTGCCAGTAGTCTCTCAGGGGCTGGGGCAACTAATGAAAAACTGTTTTTT.

This chain uses TRBV19 with TRBJ2-6, with 10 bases identical to TRBD2. This CDR3 spans 18 amino acids. Unmatched junction bases numbered 8, after V lost 5 bases and J lost 1 base. Germline values: CDR1 LNHDA, CDR2 SQIVND (reference sequence). The CDR3 here is CASSWSSGGFSGANVLTF. CDR3 DNA: TGTGCCAGTAGTTGGAGTAGCGGGGGGTTTTCTGGGGCCAACGTCCTGACTTTC.

This sequence joins TRBV19 and TRBJ2-5; 7 bases are a match to TRBD1. Unmatched junction bases numbered 1, after V lost 2 bases and J lost 1 base. CDR1 and CDR2 from the germline V gene are LNHDA and SQIVND (reference sequence). The CDR3 spans 14 residues. CDR3 amino acids: CASSIRTGQETQYF. The CDR3 DNA follows: TGTGCCAGTAGTATAAGGACAGGCCAAGAGACCCAGTACTTC.

V is TRBV7-5 and J is TRBJ2-7; the DNA was not compared with TRBD1, the D call given in the table. TRBV7-5 is classified as a pseudogene. The CDR3 sequence is 12 residues long. The CDR3 DNA is TGTGCCAGAAGCCCAACAGGATACGAGCAGTACGTC. This encodes CARSPTGYEQYV.

The V call is TRBV19, the J call TRBJ2-1; D might be TRBD1 (5 bases). The germline V gene has CDR1 LNHDA and CDR2 SQIVND (reference sequence). The CDR3 covers 12 residues. V gave up 5 bases and J gave up 10 bases, with 12 bases separating them. Here the CDR3 reads CASSLRVGEQFF. The CDR3 DNA reads TGTGCCAGTAGTCTCAGGGTAGGGGAGCAGTTCTTC.